The rows below give T cell receptor beta chains drawn from one sample of a study of shared clonotypes between healthy human individuals. Only in-frame clones appear in the TCRdb table, and some are missing; sequencing was by immunoSEQ multiplex PCR. This table holds over 95,000 clones, approximately 70% found once. Material for sequencing was memory CD8+ T cells sorted from blood. These receptor sequences come from a woman aged 25-40 years in good health. CDR3s include the opening cysteine and the closing phenylalanine or tryptophan. Fields, in order: clone size, J gene, D gene, V gene, CDR3 DNA, CDR3 protein. A D gene is named only where the DNA matches it firmly. Where a row states a size, it is once, few, many or the class of an expanded clone; other rows omit it.

>few|TRBJ2-5|-|TRBV28
TGTGCCAGCACCCCCGTCCGGGGCTGGGGGACCCAGTACTTC
CASTPVRGWGTQYF
>-|TRBJ1-1|-|TRBV16
TGTGCCAGCAGCGGTGGTGGGCGGGGCACTGAAGCTTTCTTT
CASSGGGRGTEAFF
>-|TRBJ2-1|TRBD2|TRBV6-1
TGTGCCAGCAGTGAAGAGACTAGCGGTTACAATGAGCAGTTCTTC
CASSEETSGYNEQFF
>-|TRBJ2-7|-|TRBV6-1
TGTGCCAGCAGTGTCGAGACAGGCTCCTACGAGCAGTACTTC
CASSVETGSYEQYF
>-|TRBJ2-7|-|TRBV28
TGTGCCAGCAGTCCACCGGGGAACGAGCAGTACTTC
CASSPPGNEQYF
>few|TRBJ2-2|-|TRBV6-1
TGTGCCAGCAGTACCCGGACCGTCGGGGAGCTGTTTTTT
CASSTRTVGELFF
>many|TRBJ2-7|TRBD1|TRBV13
TGTGCCAGCAGCTTAGAGGGGGACAGGACCTACGAGCAGTACTTC
CASSLEGDRTYEQYF
>-|TRBJ2-7|-|TRBV18
TGTGCCAGCTCACCACAGGAGGGCGAGCAGTACTTC
CASSPQEGEQYF
>-|TRBJ2-5|-|TRBV29-1
TGCAGCTTGACACAGGAGAGGTGGGAGACCCAGTACTTC
CSLTQERWETQYF
>-|TRBJ2-1|TRBD2|TRBV5-1
TGCGCCAGCAGCTTGGAGGGACTAGCGGGAAACAATGAGCAGTTCTTC
CASSLEGLAGNNEQFF
>once|TRBJ2-7|-|TRBV7-2
TGTGCCAGCAGCTTCGACCGACAGCTAGGCTACGAGCAGTACTTC
CASSFDRQLGYEQYF
>-|TRBJ2-1|-|TRBV25-1
TGTGCCAGCAGTGAATCCCAGCGGACCTACAATGAGCAGTTCTTC
CASSESQRTYNEQFF
>-|TRBJ2-1|-|TRBV7-6
TGTGCCAGCAGCTTAGGGGACTTCCCCAGTTGGGAGCAGTTCTTC
CASSLGDFPSWEQFF
>-|TRBJ1-2|TRBD1|TRBV2
TGTGCCGGACTTAACAGGGGAGGCTACACCTTC
CAGLNRGGYTF
>-|TRBJ1-1|TRBD1|TRBV19
TGTGCCAGTAGTACAGGGGGGACGGGGCGAAACACTGAAGCTTTCTTT
CASSTGGTGRNTEAFF
>-|TRBJ2-3|-|TRBV9
TGTGCCAGCAGCTACGGCGGCGGCTCAGATACGCAGTATTTT
CASSYGGGSDTQYF
>-|TRBJ2-7|-|TRBV29-1
TGCAGCGTTGAAGACGGTCCGTTAGGGGTCCCTGGACTATTCTACGAGCAGTACTTC
CSVEDGPLGVPGLFYEQYF
>-|TRBJ2-1|TRBD2|TRBV30
TGTGCCTGGATTACTAGCGGGAGTCACGAGCAGTTCTTC
CAWITSGSHEQFF
>-|TRBJ1-1|-|TRBV7-9
TGTGCCAGCAGCTACCAGAGGAATATCGCTGAAGCTTTCTTT
CASSYQRNIAEAFF
>-|TRBJ2-5|-|TRBV7-9
TGTGCCAGCAGCCCGGGGGAGACCCAGTACTTC
CASSPGETQYF
>many|TRBJ2-7|TRBD1|TRBV4-1
TGCGCCAGCAGCCAGGGACAGGGTGAGGGCTACGAGCAGTACTTC
CASSQGQGEGYEQYF
>-|TRBJ2-3|-|TRBV5-6
TGTGCCAGCAGCTGGGACACCCAGGGCGCAGATACGCAGTATTTT
CASSWDTQGADTQYF
>-|TRBJ2-2|TRBD2|TRBV27
TGTGCCAGCCGAACTAGCGTCACCGGGGAGCTGTTTTTT
CASRTSVTGELFF
>-|TRBJ1-2|TRBD1|TRBV27
TGTGCCAGCAGTTCGCGGACAGGGAGGGGAACATATTATGGCTACACCTTC
CASSSRTGRGTYYGYTF